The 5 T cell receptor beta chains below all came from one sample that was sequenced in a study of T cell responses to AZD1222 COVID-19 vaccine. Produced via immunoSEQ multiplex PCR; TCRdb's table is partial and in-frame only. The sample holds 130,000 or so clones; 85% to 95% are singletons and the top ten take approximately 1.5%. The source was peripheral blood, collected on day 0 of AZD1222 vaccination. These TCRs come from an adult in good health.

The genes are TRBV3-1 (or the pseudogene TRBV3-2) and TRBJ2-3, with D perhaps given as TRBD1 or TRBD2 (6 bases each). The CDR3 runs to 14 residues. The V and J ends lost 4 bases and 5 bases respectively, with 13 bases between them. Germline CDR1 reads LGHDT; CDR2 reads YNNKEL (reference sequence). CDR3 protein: CASSRGASVDTQYF. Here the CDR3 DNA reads TGTGCCAGCAGCCGGGGGGCCTCCGTAGATACGCAGTATTTT.

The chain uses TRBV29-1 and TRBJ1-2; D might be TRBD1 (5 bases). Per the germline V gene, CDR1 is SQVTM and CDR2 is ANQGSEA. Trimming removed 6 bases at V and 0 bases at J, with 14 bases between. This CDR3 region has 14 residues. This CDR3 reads CSVSYGGANYGYTF. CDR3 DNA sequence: TGCAGCGTCAGCTACGGGGGAGCTAACTATGGCTACACCTTC.

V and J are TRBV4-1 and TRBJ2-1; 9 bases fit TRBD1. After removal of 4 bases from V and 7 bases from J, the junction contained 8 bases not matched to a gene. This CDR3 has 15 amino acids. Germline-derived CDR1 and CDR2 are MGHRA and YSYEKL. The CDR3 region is CASSRGTGSENEQFF. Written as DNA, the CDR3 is TGCGCCAGCAGCCGCGGGACAGGGAGTGAGAATGAGCAGTTCTTC.

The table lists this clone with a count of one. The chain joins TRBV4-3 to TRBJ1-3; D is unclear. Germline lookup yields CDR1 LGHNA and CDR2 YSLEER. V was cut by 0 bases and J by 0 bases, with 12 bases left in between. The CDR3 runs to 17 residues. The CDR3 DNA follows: TGCGCCAGCAGCCAAGATAGCAGTGATACCTCTGGAAACACCATATATTTT. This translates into CASSQDSSDTSGNTIYF.

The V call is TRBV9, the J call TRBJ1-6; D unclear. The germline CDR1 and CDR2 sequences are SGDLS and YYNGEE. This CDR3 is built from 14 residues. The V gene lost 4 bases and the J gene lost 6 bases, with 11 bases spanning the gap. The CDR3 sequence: CASSPSKANSPLHF. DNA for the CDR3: TGTGCCAGCAGCCCTTCTAAGGCTAATTCACCCCTCCACTTT. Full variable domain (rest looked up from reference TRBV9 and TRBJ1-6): DSGVTQTPKHLITATGQRVTLRCSPRSGDLSVYWYQQSLDQGLQFLIQYYNGEERAKGNILERFSAQQFPDLHSELNLSSLELGDSALYFCASSPSKANSPLHFGNGTRLTVT.